The 22 T cell receptor beta chains below come from one sample, sequenced in a study of cytomegalovirus exposure and HLA in healthy donors. Generated by immunoSEQ multiplex PCR, the TCRdb table keeps only in-frame clones and is missing some. The sample shows about 220,000 clones, around nine tenths of them seen only once. Material: PBMCs. Receptors originate from a woman between 18 and 29 years old in good health and CMV-seronegative.

V usage is TRBV6-1 and J usage is TRBJ2-7, with TRBD2 matching 10 bases. The CDR3 is 16 amino acids. With 2 bases clipped from V and 0 bases from J, the junction kept 4 bases outside the gene matches. Germline assignment: CDR1 MNHNS and CDR2 SASEGT. The CDR3: CASSESGLAYSYEQYF. CDR3 nucleotides: TGTGCCAGCAGTGAATCGGGACTAGCGTACTCCTACGAGCAGTACTTC.

The chain has TRBV10-1 and TRBJ2-1; possible D gene TRBD1, 5 bases. CDR3 size: 15 residues. CDR1 WNHNN and CDR2 SYGVQD come from the germline V gene (reference sequence). Trimming cost V 3 bases and J 8 bases, with 17 bases left between them. The chain's CDR3 is CASSDHARGVDEQFF. The CDR3 DNA reads as TGCGCCAGCAGTGACCACGCTAGGGGCGTCGATGAGCAGTTCTTC.

This chain connects TRBV5-1 to TRBJ1-2, with TRBD1 identical over 7 bases. Germline trimming cut 1 base from V and 4 bases from J; bases unmatched to any gene: 7. This CDR3 region has 15 residues. CDR1 and CDR2 (germline): SGHRS, YFSETQ. This CDR3 reads CASSLSGGYVYGYTF. CDR3 sequence (DNA): TGCGCCAGCAGCTTGTCAGGGGGATATGTCTATGGCTACACCTTC.

This clone was observed a single time. CDR3: CASSATTTGTFGYTF. In nucleotides, the CDR3 is TGTGCCAGCAGTGCCACCACTACAGGGACCTTTGGCTACACCTTC. The V gene is TRBV6-1, the J gene TRBJ1-2, with a possible D match to TRBD1 (6 bases). Trimming removed 4 bases at V and 7 bases at J, with 19 bases between. CDR3 length equals 15 residues. In germline, CDR1 is MNHNS, CDR2 SASEGT.

The CDR3 spells CASSPDRSNNSPLHF. CDR3 DNA: TGTGCCAGCAGTCCCGACAGGAGTAATAATTCACCCCTCCACTTT. The chain recombines TRBV27 with TRBJ1-6; D might be TRBD1 (6 bases). V shed 5 bases and J shed 5 bases, with 13 bases lying between them. Germline CDR1 reads MNHEY; CDR2 reads SMNVEV (reference sequence). The CDR3 runs 15 residues.

V and J are TRBV5-6 and TRBJ1-2, with D perhaps matching TRBD1 (6 bases). This CDR3 spans 15 amino acids. CDR1 is SGHDT, CDR2 YYEEEE, per germline. Trimming stripped 3 bases from V and 3 bases from J, with 15 bases between. The CDR3 nucleotides read TGTGCCAGCAGCTCTACCCGACAGGAACACTATGGCTACACCTTC. This sequence encodes CASSSTRQEHYGYTF. Using reference TRBV5-6 and TRBJ1-2 for the parts outside the CDR3, the full variable domain is DAGVTQSPTHLIKTRGQQVTLRCSPKSGHDTVSWYQQALGQGPQFIFQYYEEEERQRGNFPDRFSGHQFPNYSSELNVNALLLGDSALYLCASSSTRQEHYGYTFGSGTRLTVV.

This clone was observed a single time. Written as DNA, the CDR3 is TGCGCCAGCAGCCAAGATTGGCTAGCGGGAGGGTCTAGCACAGATACGCAGTATTTT. This sequence encodes CASSQDWLAGGSSTDTQYF. The V and J genes are TRBV4-1 and TRBJ2-3; 12 bases agree with TRBD2. Losses at the gene ends were 0 bases for V and 0 bases for J; bases not matched to a gene: 7. This CDR3 is 19 amino acids long. The germline V gene encodes CDR1 MGHRA and CDR2 YSYEKL.

The CDR3 region is CASSITLQGAEYF. For the CDR3, the DNA is TGTGCCAGCAGCATAACCCTACAGGGGGCCGAGTACTTC. The chain employs TRBV6-5 and TRBJ2-7; TRBD1 agrees at 9 bases. Trimming took 6 bases from V and 11 from J; bases not matched to a gene: 11. Germline V CDR1 and CDR2: MNHEY, SVGAGI. The CDR3 extends over 13 amino acids.

This clone was observed once. The gene calls are TRBV27 and TRBJ2-2; maybe TRBD2 (5 bases). Trimming stripped 6 bases from V and 2 bases from J, with 10 bases between. Germline values: CDR1 MNHEY, CDR2 SMNVEV (reference sequence). The CDR3 length is 14 residues. The CDR3 region is CASRSGLNTGELFF. DNA of the CDR3: TGTGCCAGCAGATCAGGACTCAACACCGGGGAGCTGTTTTTT.

The rearrangement links TRBV4-1 to TRBJ1-2; 8 bases fit TRBD1. Germline V gene data show CDR1 as MGHRA and CDR2 as YSYEKL. The CDR3 loop spans 15 amino acids. The ends lost 0 bases at V and 8 bases at J; junction bases unmatched: 8. Here the CDR3 DNA reads TGCGCCAGCAGCCAAGACGGACAGGGATCGAGGGGCTACACCTTC. Translating it yields CASSQDGQGSRGYTF.

The chain carries TRBV28 and TRBJ2-1; 8 bases match TRBD2. This CDR3 comprises 13 residues. Trimming at V came to 4 bases and at J to 11 bases, leaving 7 bases not matched to a gene. Germline CDR1 is MDHEN and CDR2 is SYDVKM. Written as DNA, the CDR3 is TGTGCCAGCAGTTCCGGGGGGGAGCGAAAGCAGTTCTTC. Amino acid sequence: CASSSGGERKQFF. Combining the CDR3 with reference TRBV28 and TRBJ2-1 gives the whole variable domain DVKVTQSSRYLVKRTGEKVFLECVQDMDHENMFWYRQDPGLGLRLIYFSYDVKMKEKGDIPEGYSVSREKKERFSLILESASTNQTSMYLCASSSGGERKQFFGPGTRLTVL.

The rearrangement uses TRBV12-5 and TRBJ2-2; no reliable D call. V was trimmed by 0 bases and J by 5 bases, leaving 16 bases between them. Per germline, CDR1 LGHNT and CDR2 FRNRAP. The CDR3 is 17 amino acids. Written as DNA, the CDR3 is TGTGCTAGTGGTTTGGTGGCAGGTGCCAGCTCAACCGGGGAGCTGTTTTTT. This sequence encodes CASGLVAGASSTGELFF.

The chain combines TRBV6-1 with TRBJ1-1; 7 nucleotides line up with TRBD1. V lost 6 bases, J lost 6 bases, and 7 bases stayed unmatched. This CDR3 comprises 13 residues. Germline V gene sequence: CDR1 MNHNS, CDR2 SASEGT. The CDR3 DNA reads TGTGCCAGCAGAGAGGGGGCAATGCCTGAAGCTTTCTTT. Translated, it gives CASREGAMPEAFF.

The genes are TRBV11-2 and TRBJ1-1, with TRBD1 matching 7 bases. Trimming took 1 base from V and 6 from J; bases not matched to a gene: 11. The germline CDR1 and CDR2 sequences are SGHAT and FQNNGV. The CDR3 runs 16 residues. CDR3: CASSLVPSNQGAEAFF. DNA of the CDR3: TGTGCCAGCAGCTTAGTCCCCTCCAATCAGGGGGCTGAAGCTTTCTTT.

The CDR3 nucleotides are TGTGCCAGCAGCTTATTGCCAGGGGGCACAGATACGCAGTATTTT. This codes for CASSLLPGGTDTQYF. The chain employs TRBV11-2 and TRBJ2-3; D perhaps matches TRBD1 (6 bases). The germline V gene has CDR1 SGHAT and CDR2 FQNNGV. This CDR3 is built from 15 residues. Trimming removed 2 bases at V and 1 base at J, with 10 bases between.

This chain links TRBV2 with TRBJ1-4, with TRBD1 as a possible D gene (5 bases). CDR3 length equals 12 residues. With 11 bases removed from V and 8 bases from J, the gap between germline ends came to 15 bases. Germline V lookup: CDR1 SNHLY, CDR2 FYNNEI. CDR3 loop: CAGGEIIEKLFF. Written as DNA, the CDR3 is TGTGCCGGAGGGGAGATCATAGAAAAACTGTTTTTT. The full variable domain, rest sourced from reference TRBV2 and TRBJ1-4, is EPEVTQTPSHQVTQMGQEVILRCVPISNHLYFYWYRQILGQKVEFLVSFYNNEISEKSEIFDDQFSVERPDGSNFTLKIRSTKLEDSAMYFCAGGEIIEKLFFGSGTQLSVL.

This clone has just one count. The chain carries TRBV6-1 and TRBJ1-4; possible D gene TRBD1, 5 bases. The V end lost 1 base, the J end lost 3 bases, and 18 bases lay between the germline ends. The CDR3 has 18 residues. Germline V gene data show CDR1 as MNHNS and CDR2 as SASEGT. The chain's CDR3 is CASSEVRARQLSNEKLFF. The CDR3 DNA is TGTGCCAGCAGTGAAGTCCGGGCCCGACAGCTATCTAATGAAAAACTGTTTTTT.

This clone was counted a single time. The chain employs TRBV10-1 and TRBJ2-6; D not certain. Germline lookup yields CDR1 WNHNN and CDR2 SYGVQD (reference sequence). The CDR3 runs 13 residues. V lost 9 bases and J lost 0, with 6 bases in between. In nucleotides, the CDR3 is TGCGCCAGGGGCCACTCTGGGGCCAACGTCCTGACTTTC. This gives the protein CARGHSGANVLTF.

The rearrangement links TRBV19 to TRBJ2-7; D is unresolved. The CDR3 length is 16 residues. Deletions cut 2 bases from V and 2 bases from J, with 16 bases between. CDR1 LNHDA and CDR2 SQIVND come from the germline V gene (reference sequence). The CDR3 DNA reads as TGTGCCAGTAGTATATGGGCGCCAGGCTCAGCCTACGAGCAGTACTTC. Amino acids: CASSIWAPGSAYEQYF. The full variable domain, rest sourced from reference TRBV19 and TRBJ2-7, is DGGITQSPKYLFRKEGQNVTLSCEQNLNHDAMYWYRQDPGQGLRLIYYSQIVNDFQKGDIAEGYSVSREKKESFPLTVTSAQKNPTAFYLCASSIWAPGSAYEQYFGPGTRLTVT.

This clone came up once. The chain couples TRBV5-8 to TRBJ1-5; D might be TRBD1 (5 bases). From germline, CDR1 is SGHTS and CDR2 YDEGEE. The CDR3 runs 14 residues. V lost 4 bases to trimming and J lost 6 bases, with 14 bases between them. CDR3 sequence (DNA): TGTGCCAGCAGCCCTGGGGGGGGGAGTCAGCCCCAGCATTTT. Translating gives CASSPGGGSQPQHF.

The chain is built from TRBV10-3 and TRBJ1-1, with TRBD1 matching 9 bases. The germline V gene encodes CDR1 ENHRY and CDR2 SYGVKD. The length of the CDR3 is 14 residues. V shed 0 bases, J shed 6 bases, and the junction held 2 bases outside the gene matches. The CDR3 coding sequence is TGTGCCATCAGTGAGTCCGGACAGGGGTCTGAAGCTTTCTTT. It yields the protein CAISESGQGSEAFF.

This chain connects TRBV18 to TRBJ1-4, with unresolved D. CDR1 and CDR2 from the germline V gene are KGHSH and LQKENI. V was pared by 2 bases and J by 4 bases, with 8 bases between. CDR3 length: 14 amino acids. Here the CDR3 DNA reads TGTGCCAGCTCACCAACCAGTCTTAATGAAAAACTGTTTTTT. Protein product: CASSPTSLNEKLFF.